The 14 T cell receptor beta chains below were found in one sample sequenced in a study of cytomegalovirus exposure and HLA in healthy donors. Use of 60 Vbeta and 13 Jbeta primers characterized the PCR. Clones were read by immunoSEQ multiplex PCR, and TCRdb kept only the in-frame ones, dropping some. The sample yields approximately 150,000 clones, around 80% seen once. Sequencing was carried out using PBMCs. The receptor source for this set is a woman in her forties in good health and CMV-seronegative.

In the case of this clone: One junction end does not reproduce the germline sequence, and a read error may be involved. The chain has TRBV7-9 and TRBJ1-1, with D tentatively TRBD1 (5 bases). Germline V gives CDR1 SEHNR, CDR2 FQNEAQ (reference sequence). The length of the CDR3 is 12 residues. The CDR3 region is CSSSLEGAEAFF. The CDR3 DNA reads as TGTTCCAGCAGCTTAGAAGGGGCTGAAGCTTTCTTT.

The chain has TRBV5-5 and TRBJ1-3, with TRBD1 matching 8 bases. CDR1 SGHKS and CDR2 YYEKEE come from the germline V gene (reference sequence). This CDR3 contains 16 residues. V trimming: 4 bases; J trimming: 0 bases; junction bases outside the gene matches: 6. CDR3 DNA sequence: TGTGCCAGCAGCAAAGGGACAGGTACCTCTGGAAACACCATATATTTT. It yields the protein CASSKGTGTSGNTIYF.

The rearrangement links TRBV5-1 to TRBJ2-1; 9 positions match TRBD2. Germline V gives CDR1 SGHRS, CDR2 YFSETQ. V lost 0 bases, J lost 7 bases, and 8 bases stayed unmatched. The CDR3 has 16 amino acids. In DNA, the CDR3 is TGCGCCAGCAGCTTGGGTGGCGGGGGGGCCTCGAATGAGCAGTTCTTC. Amino acid sequence: CASSLGGGGASNEQFF.

The rearrangement joins TRBV5-1 to TRBJ2-3; 11 bases map to TRBD2. The CDR3 runs 15 residues. Germline V lookup: CDR1 SGHRS, CDR2 YFSETQ. Trimming at V came to 4 bases and at J to 1 base, leaving 2 bases not matched to a gene. The CDR3 nucleotides read TGCGCCAGCAGCCAGGGACTAGCGGGCACAGATACGCAGTATTTT. The encoded protein is CASSQGLAGTDTQYF. Combining the CDR3 with reference TRBV5-1 and TRBJ2-3 gives the whole variable domain KAGVTQTPRYLIKTRGQQVTLSCSPISGHRSVSWYQQTPGQGLQFLFEYFSETQRNKGNFPGRFSGRQFSNSRSEMNVSTLELGDSALYLCASSQGLAGTDTQYFGPGTRLTVL.

The J gene is TRBJ2-3, the V gene TRBV11-2, with a tentative D call TRBD1 (5 bases). Trimming removed 2 bases at V and 1 base at J, with 10 bases between. The germline V gene encodes CDR1 SGHAT and CDR2 FQNNGV. The CDR3 runs 15 residues. This chain's CDR3 is CASSLYGAGTDTQYF. The CDR3 nucleotides read TGTGCCAGCAGCTTATATGGGGCTGGCACAGATACGCAGTATTTT.

The chain has TRBV7-2 and TRBJ2-5; TRBD1 matches at 7 bases. V shed 4 bases and J 11 bases; nucleotides not matched to a gene: 13. The CDR3 runs to 14 residues. Germline V gene sequence: CDR1 SGHTA, CDR2 FQGNSA. Written as DNA, the CDR3 is TGTGCCAGCAGCTCTAGGGGGCCCTACAGAGAGCAGTACTTC. It encodes CASSSRGPYREQYF.

V usage is TRBV19 and J usage is TRBJ2-7, with D possibly TRBD1 on 6 matching bases. The CDR3 totals 13 residues. V was pared by 5 bases and J by 7 bases, with 15 bases between. CDR1 and CDR2 (germline): LNHDA, SQIVND (reference sequence). The CDR3 DNA reads TGTGCCAGTAGTTCCGGGGCAGGGGATGAGCAGTACTTC. It yields the protein CASSSGAGDEQYF.

The chain joins TRBV28 to TRBJ2-7; tentatively, D is TRBD2 (5 bases). Trimming took 6 bases from V and 7 from J, leaving 19 bases between them. Looked up from germline, CDR1 is MDHEN and CDR2 is SYDVKM. The CDR3 sequence is 14 residues long. The CDR3 here is CASRPARVIPEQYF. The CDR3 DNA reads TGTGCCAGCAGGCCCGCGAGGGTTATTCCTGAGCAGTACTTC.

J is TRBJ2-3 and V is TRBV7-9, with D possibly being TRBD2 (5 bases). The CDR3 totals 14 residues. The V and J ends lost 4 bases and 4 bases respectively, with 12 bases between them. Germline V gene sequence: CDR1 SEHNR, CDR2 FQNEAQ (reference sequence). The CDR3 reads CASSSGSRPDTQYF. DNA for the CDR3: TGTGCCAGCAGCTCGGGATCTCGCCCAGATACGCAGTATTTT.

V gene TRBV5-1 combines with J gene TRBJ1-5; D possibly corresponds to TRBD1 (5 bases). Trimming shortened V by 4 bases and J by 2 bases, and 16 bases separated the two germline ends. Germline V gene lookup returns CDR1 SGHRS and CDR2 YFSETQ. CDR3 size: 16 residues. The DNA of the CDR3 is TGCGCCAGCAGCCCCCGGGGGGGGGACCGCAATCAGCCCCAGCATTTT. It yields the protein CASSPRGGDRNQPQHF. The full variable domain, completed using reference TRBV5-1 and TRBJ1-5, is KAGVTQTPRYLIKTRGQQVTLSCSPISGHRSVSWYQQTPGQGLQFLFEYFSETQRNKGNFPGRFSGRQFSNSRSEMNVSTLELGDSALYLCASSPRGGDRNQPQHFGDGTRLSIL.

This clone showed up just once. V usage is TRBV2 and J usage is TRBJ1-2, with a weak D call TRBD1 (6 bases). CDR1 is SNHLY, CDR2 FYNNEI, per germline. V was cut by 3 bases and J by 7 bases, with 9 bases left in between. The CDR3 has 12 residues. The CDR3 DNA follows: TGTGCCAGCAGTGAGGACAGACCTGGCTACACCTTC. Its protein is CASSEDRPGYTF.

The table lists this clone with a few counts. The chain couples TRBV28 to TRBJ1-2; 7 positions match TRBD1. CDR3 length equals 14 residues. CDR1 is MDHEN, CDR2 SYDVKM, per germline. V dropped 7 bases and J dropped 7; count of bases not matched to a gene: 12. The CDR3: CASTLPDRISGYTF. The CDR3, as DNA: TGTGCCAGCACCCTCCCGGACAGGATTTCTGGCTACACCTTC.

The chain carries TRBV27 and TRBJ1-2; 8 bases line up with TRBD1. The length of the CDR3 is 14 residues. J lost 8 bases, V lost 5 bases, and 10 bases had no gene match. Germline CDR1 reads MNHEY; CDR2 reads SMNVEV (reference sequence). DNA for the CDR3: TGTGCCAGCAGTCGCCGGACAGGGTCTAACGGCTACACCTTC. Protein: CASSRRTGSNGYTF.

V is TRBV19 and J is TRBJ2-7; TRBD2 agrees at 7 bases. The length of the CDR3 is 15 residues. Trimming removed 7 bases from V and 3 bases from J; junction bases left unmatched: 12. CDR1 is LNHDA and CDR2 is SQIVND in the germline V gene (reference sequence). In DNA form, the CDR3 reads TGTGCCAGTACCTTTAGGGCGGGAGAAGGCTACGAGCAGTACTTC. It codes for CASTFRAGEGYEQYF.